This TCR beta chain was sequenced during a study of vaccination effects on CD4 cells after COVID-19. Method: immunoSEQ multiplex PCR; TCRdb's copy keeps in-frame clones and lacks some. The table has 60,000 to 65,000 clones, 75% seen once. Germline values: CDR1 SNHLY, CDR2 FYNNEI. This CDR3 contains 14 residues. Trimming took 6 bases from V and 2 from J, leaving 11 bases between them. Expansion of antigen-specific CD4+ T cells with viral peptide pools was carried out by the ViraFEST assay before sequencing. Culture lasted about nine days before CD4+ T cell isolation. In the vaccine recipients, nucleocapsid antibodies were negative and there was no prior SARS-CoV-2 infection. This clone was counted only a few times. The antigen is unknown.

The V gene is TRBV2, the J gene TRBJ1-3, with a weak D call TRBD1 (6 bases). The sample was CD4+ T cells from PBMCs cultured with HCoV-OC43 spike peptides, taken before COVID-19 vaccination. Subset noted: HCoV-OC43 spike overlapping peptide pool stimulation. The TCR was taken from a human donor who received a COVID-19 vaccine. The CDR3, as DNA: TGTGCCAGCAGACAGGGAAGCGCTGGAAACACCATATATTTT. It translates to CASRQGSAGNTIYF.